In this sample, the clone carrying this T cell receptor beta chain turned up a few times. This specimen comes from a study of blood T cell repertoires in COVID-19. At the level of the study: The analysed material was cDNA or gDNA that came from T cells, B-cell-depleted T cells, or PBMCs.

Germline loops: CDR1 SQVTM, CDR2 ANQGSEA. The CDR3 has 12 residues. The junction had 7 bases not matched to a gene; V was cut back by 5 bases and J by 7 bases. Study processing details: Quantification of nucleated cells was approximated via reference gene primer amplification. TCRdb's copy holds only in-frame clones and misses some; the assay was immunoSEQ multiplex PCR. Clonal size and the V and J genes are those of that table, whereas D and trimming came from the DNA. The sample has hundreds of thousands of clones, around 85% seen once. This TCR was recovered from a man at least 80 years old with acute or convalescent COVID-19. V gene TRBV29-1 combines with J gene TRBJ1-2; 7 nucleotides align to TRBD1. Sequenced: peripheral blood. The DNA of the CDR3 is TGCAGCGTTCGTACAGGGGCCGGTGGCTACACCTTC. Translation gives CSVRTGAGGYTF. Looking up the rest from reference TRBV29-1 and TRBJ1-2 gives the full variable domain: SAVISQKPSRDICQRGTSLTIQCQVDSQVTMMFWYRQQPGQSLTLIATANQGSEATYESGFVIDKFPISRPNLTFSTLTVSNMSPEDSSIYLCSVRTGAGGYTFGSGTRLTVV.